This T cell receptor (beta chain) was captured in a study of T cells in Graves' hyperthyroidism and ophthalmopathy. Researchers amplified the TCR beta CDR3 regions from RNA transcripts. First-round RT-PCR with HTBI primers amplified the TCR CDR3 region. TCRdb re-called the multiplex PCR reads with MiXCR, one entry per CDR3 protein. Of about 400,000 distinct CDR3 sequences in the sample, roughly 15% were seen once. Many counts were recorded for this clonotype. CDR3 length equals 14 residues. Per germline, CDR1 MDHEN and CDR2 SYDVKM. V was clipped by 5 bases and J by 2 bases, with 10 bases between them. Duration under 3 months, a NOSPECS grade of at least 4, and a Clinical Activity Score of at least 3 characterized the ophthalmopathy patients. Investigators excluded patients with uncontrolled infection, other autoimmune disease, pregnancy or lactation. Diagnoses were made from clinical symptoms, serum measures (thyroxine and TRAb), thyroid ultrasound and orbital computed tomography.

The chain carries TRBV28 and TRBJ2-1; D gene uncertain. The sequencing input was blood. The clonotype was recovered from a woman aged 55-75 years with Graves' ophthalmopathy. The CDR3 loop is CASSTGSPYNEQFF. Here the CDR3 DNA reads TGTGCCAGCAGTACTGGATCTCCCTACAATGAGCAGTTCTTC.